The rows below give T cell receptor beta chains drawn from one sample of a study of blood T cell repertoires in COVID-19. The repertoire was sequenced with immunoSEQ multiplex PCR; TCRdb's copy has only in-frame clones and lacks some. The repertoire holds a few hundred thousand clones, with 80% to 90% as singletons. The sequenced material came from peripheral blood. The receptors come from a man aged 45-65 years with active or convalescent COVID-19. The CDR3 runs from the conserved cysteine through the conserved F or W. Each record gives: clone size, D gene, J gene, V gene, CDR3 protein, CDR3 DNA. The D gene is left open where the match is weak. Clone size is given for some rows only: seen once, a few or many times, or a class if the clone is expanded.

clone_size: .
d_call: .
j_call: TRBJ1-2
v_call: TRBV24-1
cdr3_aa: CAIASLVEGYTF
cdr3_nt: TGTGCCATCGCGTCCTTGGTGGAGGGCTACACCTTC

clone_size: .
d_call: .
j_call: TRBJ1-3
v_call: TRBV3-1/TRBV3-2
cdr3_aa: CASSPLTDTIYF
cdr3_nt: TGTGCCAGCAGCCCACTGACTGACACCATATATTTT

clone_size: .
d_call: .
j_call: TRBJ2-3
v_call: TRBV29-1
cdr3_aa: CSVVEGGLTDTQYF
cdr3_nt: TGCAGCGTGGTCGAGGGGGGGCTGACAGATACGCAGTATTTT

clone_size: .
d_call: TRBD1
j_call: TRBJ1-6
v_call: TRBV5-1
cdr3_aa: CASSLAPAGGSPLHF
cdr3_nt: TGCGCCAGCAGCTTGGCCCCCGCAGGGGGTTCACCCCTCCACTTT

clone_size: .
d_call: .
j_call: TRBJ1-1
v_call: TRBV7-2
cdr3_aa: CASSLEAGLNTEAFF
cdr3_nt: TGTGCCAGCAGCTTAGAGGCAGGGCTGAACACTGAAGCTTTCTTT

clone_size: .
d_call: TRBD1
j_call: TRBJ2-1
v_call: TRBV11-3
cdr3_aa: CASSLDGQGAYNEQFF
cdr3_nt: TGTGCCAGCAGCTTAGATGGACAGGGGGCGTACAATGAGCAGTTCTTC

clone_size: .
d_call: .
j_call: TRBJ1-6
v_call: TRBV28
cdr3_aa: CASETENNSPLHF
cdr3_nt: TGTGCCAGCGAGACAGAGAATAATTCACCCCTCCACTTT

clone_size: .
d_call: .
j_call: TRBJ1-2
v_call: TRBV9
cdr3_aa: CASSVDASIGYGYTF
cdr3_nt: TGTGCCAGCAGCGTAGACGCGAGCATTGGCTATGGCTACACCTTC

clone_size: .
d_call: TRBD2
j_call: TRBJ2-3
v_call: TRBV28
cdr3_aa: CASSWERDVLTDTQYF
cdr3_nt: TGTGCCAGCAGTTGGGAGCGGGACGTCCTCACAGATACGCAGTATTTT

clone_size: .
d_call: .
j_call: TRBJ2-2
v_call: TRBV5-1
cdr3_aa: CASRLDRNTGELFF
cdr3_nt: TGCGCCAGCAGACTGGACAGGAACACCGGGGAGCTGTTTTTT

clone_size: .
d_call: TRBD1
j_call: TRBJ1-2
v_call: TRBV18
cdr3_aa: CASSPPDRRDYGYTF
cdr3_nt: TGTGCCAGCTCACCACCGGACAGGAGAGACTATGGCTACACCTTC

clone_size: .
d_call: .
j_call: TRBJ1-2
v_call: TRBV7-9
cdr3_aa: CASSPGTNYGYTF
cdr3_nt: TGTGCCAGCAGCCCAGGTACTAACTATGGCTACACCTTC

clone_size: .
d_call: TRBD1
j_call: TRBJ2-7
v_call: TRBV2
cdr3_aa: CASKGQLGEQYF
cdr3_nt: TGTGCCAGCAAGGGACAGTTAGGAGAGCAGTACTTC

clone_size: .
d_call: .
j_call: TRBJ1-1
v_call: TRBV2
cdr3_aa: CASSVRGGTAFF
cdr3_nt: TGTGCCAGCAGTGTTAGGGGGGGTACGGCTTTCTTT

clone_size: .
d_call: .
j_call: TRBJ1-5
v_call: TRBV30
cdr3_aa: CAWSDSDQPQHF
cdr3_nt: TGTGCCTGGAGCGACAGCGATCAGCCCCAGCATTTT

clone_size: .
d_call: .
j_call: TRBJ2-2
v_call: TRBV5-1
cdr3_aa: CASSTMGGNTGELFF
cdr3_nt: TGCGCCAGCAGTACTATGGGGGGGAACACCGGGGAGCTGTTTTTT

clone_size: .
d_call: .
j_call: TRBJ1-1
v_call: TRBV4-1
cdr3_aa: CASSRQTNTEAFF
cdr3_nt: TGCGCCAGCAGTAGACAAACGAACACTGAAGCTTTCTTT

clone_size: .
d_call: TRBD1
j_call: TRBJ2-1
v_call: TRBV5-4
cdr3_aa: CASRVDRVSNEQFF
cdr3_nt: TGTGCCAGCCGGGTGGACAGGGTATCAAATGAGCAGTTCTTC

clone_size: .
d_call: TRBD1
j_call: TRBJ2-3
v_call: TRBV5-1
cdr3_aa: CASSSAGQGAEDTQYF
cdr3_nt: TGCGCCAGCAGCTCTGCGGGACAGGGGGCCGAAGATACGCAGTATTTT

clone_size: .
d_call: .
j_call: TRBJ2-3
v_call: TRBV6-5
cdr3_aa: CASSYGVAVTDTQYF
cdr3_nt: TGTGCCAGCAGTTATGGTGTAGCGGTCACAGATACGCAGTATTTT

clone_size: .
d_call: .
j_call: TRBJ2-7
v_call: TRBV10-3
cdr3_aa: CAIRRENRADEQYF
cdr3_nt: TGTGCCATCAGGAGGGAGAACAGGGCGGACGAGCAGTACTTC

clone_size: .
d_call: TRBD1
j_call: TRBJ1-4
v_call: TRBV28
cdr3_aa: CASRFRGPGEKLFF
cdr3_nt: TGTGCCAGCAGATTCAGGGGGCCGGGTGAAAAACTGTTTTTT

clone_size: .
d_call: .
j_call: TRBJ2-1
v_call: TRBV4-1
cdr3_aa: CASSPGAGRTYNEQFF
cdr3_nt: TGCGCCAGCAGCCCGGGAGCGGGCCGAACCTACAATGAGCAGTTCTTC

clone_size: .
d_call: TRBD2
j_call: TRBJ2-7
v_call: TRBV7-9
cdr3_aa: CASSRLAAGSYEQYF
cdr3_nt: TGTGCCAGCAGTCGACTAGCGGCCGGCTCCTACGAGCAGTACTTC

clone_size: .
d_call: TRBD1
j_call: TRBJ2-7
v_call: TRBV2
cdr3_aa: CASSEVVGDRGPLYEQYF
cdr3_nt: TGTGCCAGCAGTGAAGTTGTGGGCGACAGGGGACCCCTCTACGAGCAGTACTTC

clone_size: .
d_call: .
j_call: TRBJ2-2
v_call: TRBV27
cdr3_aa: CASVGPQNTGELFF
cdr3_nt: TGTGCCAGCGTTGGCCCACAGAACACCGGGGAGCTGTTTTTT

clone_size: .
d_call: TRBD1
j_call: TRBJ2-3
v_call: TRBV28
cdr3_aa: CASSLGQENTDTQYF
cdr3_nt: TGTGCCAGCAGTCTGGGACAGGAGAACACAGATACGCAGTATTTT

clone_size: .
d_call: .
j_call: TRBJ2-3
v_call: TRBV5-4
cdr3_aa: CASSLTYRDTQYF
cdr3_nt: TGTGCCAGCAGCTTGACTTACCGGGATACGCAGTATTTT

clone_size: once
d_call: TRBD2
j_call: TRBJ2-1
v_call: TRBV13
cdr3_aa: CASSCRLAGGPHEQFF
cdr3_nt: TGTGCCAGCAGCTGCCGGCTAGCGGGAGGGCCGCATGAGCAGTTCTTC

clone_size: .
d_call: .
j_call: TRBJ1-1
v_call: TRBV7-2
cdr3_aa: CASSFGQQNTEAFF
cdr3_nt: TGTGCCAGCAGCTTCGGACAGCAGAACACTGAAGCTTTCTTT

clone_size: .
d_call: .
j_call: TRBJ1-2
v_call: TRBV5-1
cdr3_aa: CASSQGRRANYGYTF
cdr3_nt: TGCGCCAGCAGCCAAGGGAGGCGAGCTAACTATGGCTACACCTTC

clone_size: .
d_call: TRBD1
j_call: TRBJ2-7
v_call: TRBV6-5
cdr3_aa: CASTEGAGMTGEQYF
cdr3_nt: TGTGCCAGCACCGAGGGGGCCGGTATGACGGGAGAGCAGTACTTC

clone_size: once
d_call: .
j_call: TRBJ1-3
v_call: TRBV6-1
cdr3_aa: CASSALRGGSGNTIYF
cdr3_nt: TGTGCCAGCAGTGCGCTAAGGGGGGGCTCTGGAAACACCATATATTTT

clone_size: .
d_call: .
j_call: TRBJ2-1
v_call: TRBV5-1
cdr3_aa: CASSLMAGSSYNEQFF
cdr3_nt: TGCGCCAGCAGCTTGATGGCGGGTAGCTCCTACAATGAGCAGTTCTTC

clone_size: .
d_call: .
j_call: TRBJ2-2
v_call: TRBV2
cdr3_aa: CASRVDEANTGELFF
cdr3_nt: TGTGCCAGCAGAGTTGACGAGGCGAACACCGGGGAGCTGTTTTTT

clone_size: .
d_call: .
j_call: TRBJ1-4
v_call: TRBV15
cdr3_aa: CATSRVEGGKLFF
cdr3_nt: TGTGCCACCAGCAGGGTTGAAGGAGGTAAACTGTTTTTT

clone_size: .
d_call: TRBD1
j_call: TRBJ2-4
v_call: TRBV28
cdr3_aa: CASITNRDREGQKPVQYF
cdr3_nt: TGTGCCAGCATTACAAACCGGGACAGGGAAGGCCAAAAACCCGTTCAGTACTTC

clone_size: .
d_call: TRBD1
j_call: TRBJ1-2
v_call: TRBV18
cdr3_aa: CASSSQGFYGYTF
cdr3_nt: TGTGCCAGCTCATCACAGGGGTTCTATGGCTACACCTTC

clone_size: .
d_call: .
j_call: TRBJ2-7
v_call: TRBV28
cdr3_aa: CASSQGVLSPYEQYF
cdr3_nt: TGTGCCAGCAGCCAGGGTGTGCTGTCGCCCTACGAGCAGTACTTC

clone_size: .
d_call: TRBD1
j_call: TRBJ1-2
v_call: TRBV3-1/TRBV3-2
cdr3_aa: CASSQFDRDYGYTF
cdr3_nt: TGTGCCAGCAGCCAATTCGACAGGGACTATGGCTACACCTTC

clone_size: .
d_call: TRBD2
j_call: TRBJ2-3
v_call: TRBV5-1
cdr3_aa: CASSLPASGVADTQYF
cdr3_nt: TGCGCCAGCAGCTTGCCGGCTAGCGGGGTCGCAGATACGCAGTATTTT

clone_size: .
d_call: TRBD1
j_call: TRBJ2-7
v_call: TRBV27
cdr3_aa: CASSLTQQGGSPYEQYF
cdr3_nt: TGTGCCAGCAGTCTCACCCAACAGGGGGGAAGTCCCTACGAGCAGTACTTC

clone_size: .
d_call: TRBD2
j_call: TRBJ2-1
v_call: TRBV9
cdr3_aa: CASSVSDPLASTSGGAGEQFF
cdr3_nt: TGTGCCAGCAGCGTGTCCGACCCTTTAGCATCGACTAGCGGGGGGGCGGGTGAGCAGTTCTTC

clone_size: .
d_call: TRBD1
j_call: TRBJ1-1
v_call: TRBV2
cdr3_aa: CASSRESPGTGGWAFF
cdr3_nt: TGTGCCAGCAGTAGAGAGAGTCCCGGGACAGGTGGTTGGGCTTTCTTT

clone_size: once
d_call: TRBD1
j_call: TRBJ1-1
v_call: TRBV3-1/TRBV3-2
cdr3_aa: CASSQVAGGTEAFF
cdr3_nt: TGTGCCAGCAGCCAAGTTGCAGGGGGCACTGAAGCTTTCTTT

clone_size: .
d_call: TRBD1
j_call: TRBJ2-7
v_call: TRBV25-1
cdr3_aa: CASSNLRQGKFYEQYF
cdr3_nt: TGTGCCAGCAGTAACCTTCGACAGGGAAAATTCTACGAGCAGTACTTC

clone_size: once
d_call: .
j_call: TRBJ2-4
v_call: TRBV15
cdr3_aa: CATSRASSIAKNIQYF
cdr3_nt: TGTGCCACCAGCAGAGCGAGCTCTATAGCCAAAAACATTCAGTACTTC

clone_size: .
d_call: .
j_call: TRBJ2-1
v_call: TRBV27
cdr3_aa: CAWRGGRSGRSYNEQFF
cdr3_nt: TGTGCCTGGAGGGGGGGGCGGTCTGGTCGTTCCTACAATGAGCAGTTCTTC

clone_size: .
d_call: .
j_call: TRBJ2-1
v_call: TRBV11-3
cdr3_aa: CASSATRKDNEQFF
cdr3_nt: TGTGCCAGCAGTGCGACACGAAAGGACAATGAGCAGTTCTTC

clone_size: .
d_call: .
j_call: TRBJ1-1
v_call: TRBV7-9
cdr3_aa: CASSFDTNTEAFF
cdr3_nt: TGTGCCAGCAGCTTCGACACGAACACTGAAGCTTTCTTT

clone_size: .
d_call: TRBD2
j_call: TRBJ2-3
v_call: TRBV29-1
cdr3_aa: CSVFVGGSTDTQYF
cdr3_nt: TGCAGCGTTTTCGTCGGGGGGAGCACAGATACGCAGTATTTT

clone_size: once
d_call: .
j_call: TRBJ1-2
v_call: TRBV5-6
cdr3_aa: CASSLAPRANYGYTF
cdr3_nt: TGTGCCAGCAGCTTGGCGCCCCGGGCTAACTATGGCTACACCTTC

clone_size: .
d_call: TRBD1
j_call: TRBJ2-5
v_call: TRBV7-9
cdr3_aa: CASSPGTVGETQYF
cdr3_nt: TGTGCCAGCAGCCCTGGGACAGTAGGAGAGACCCAGTACTTC

clone_size: .
d_call: TRBD1
j_call: TRBJ2-7
v_call: TRBV7-3
cdr3_aa: CASSLVPGQGYEQYF
cdr3_nt: TGTGCCAGCAGCCTTGTACCGGGACAGGGTTACGAGCAGTACTTC

clone_size: .
d_call: TRBD1
j_call: TRBJ2-2
v_call: TRBV2
cdr3_aa: CASGLQGENTGELFF
cdr3_nt: TGTGCCAGCGGGCTCCAGGGGGAAAACACCGGGGAGCTGTTTTTT